The present T cell receptor beta chain was sequenced within a study of blood T cell repertoires in COVID-19. Study processing details: Amplified reference gene primers provided the basis for estimating nucleated cell counts. Profiled with immunoSEQ multiplex PCR; TCRdb holds only in-frame clones, not every one. Clonal size and the V and J genes are those of that table, whereas D and trimming came from the DNA. The repertoire holds some 130,000 clones, with roughly 80% as singletons. The specimen was peripheral blood. The receptor was derived from a man in his 60s with acute or convalescent COVID-19.

The CDR3 DNA follows: TGTGCCATCCACAGGTTCACCGGGGAGCTGTTTTTT. This translates into CAIHRFTGELFF. This rearrangement joins TRBV7-3 to TRBJ2-2; tentatively, D is TRBD1 (5 bases). The V end was cut by 10 bases, the J end by 4 bases, with 10 bases between. Germline-derived CDR1 and CDR2 are SGHTA and FQGTGA. The CDR3 spans 12 residues.